Listed here are 5 T cell receptor beta chains from one sample, sequenced in a study of OX40 agonist ivuxolimab in advanced cancers. This table comes from immunoSEQ multiplex PCR, and its TCRdb copy is limited to in-frame clones, with some not included. The data hold more than 60,000 clones, with around 91% observed a single time. The sequenced sample was CD4+ or CD8+ T cells sorted from blood, obtained in a trial of the OX40 agonist ivuxolimab. The receptors derive from an adult with an advanced solid tumor such as melanoma, head and neck, liver or kidney cancer.

The CDR3 spells CASSLGVGASYEQYF. CDR3 nucleotide sequence: TGCGCCAGCAGCTTGGGGGTAGGGGCGTCCTACGAGCAGTACTTC. V usage is TRBV5-1 and J usage is TRBJ2-7; perhaps TRBD1 as D (5 bases). The CDR3 has 15 residues. Trimming took 0 bases from V and 1 from J, leaving 11 bases between them. The germline V gene has CDR1 SGHRS and CDR2 YFSETQ.

J is TRBJ2-7 and V is TRBV5-1; TRBD1 agrees at 9 bases. Germline CDR1 is SGHRS and CDR2 is YFSETQ. The CDR3 runs 15 residues. J lost 4 bases, V lost 0 bases, and 5 bases had no gene match. CDR3: CASSLVGTGLYEQYF. The CDR3 DNA reads as TGCGCCAGCAGCTTGGTAGGGACAGGGTTGTACGAGCAGTACTTC.

The V and J genes are TRBV15 and TRBJ2-7; tentatively, D is TRBD2 (6 bases). Deletions cut 3 bases from V and 2 bases from J, with 17 bases between. The CDR3 contains 16 residues. The germline V gene has CDR1 LNHNV and CDR2 YYDKDF (reference sequence). Written as DNA, the CDR3 is TGTGCCACCAGCAGGGATGGACCGGGACTGGCCTACGAGCAGTACTTC. Translated: CATSRDGPGLAYEQYF.

The V and J genes are TRBV27 and TRBJ1-5, with 7 bases lining up with TRBD1. The germline CDR1 and CDR2 sequences are MNHEY and SMNVEV (reference sequence). V lost 6 bases and J lost 0; bases outside the gene matches: 2. The CDR3 length is 14 residues. The CDR3 here is CASRGTVSNQPQHF. CDR3 bases: TGTGCCAGCAGGGGGACAGTTAGCAATCAGCCCCAGCATTTT.

The chain recombines TRBV10-2 with TRBJ2-7, with 7 bases aligning to TRBD2. The germline V gene encodes CDR1 WSHSY and CDR2 SAAADI. With V trimmed by 11 bases and J by 4 bases, 14 bases remained unmatched. The length of the CDR3 is 14 residues. In DNA form, the CDR3 reads TGCGCCGGAGGAGCGGGGATAAGTTATTACGAGCAGTACTTC. Translating gives CAGGAGISYYEQYF.